This T cell receptor beta chain appears in the sequencing data of a study of cytomegalovirus exposure and HLA in healthy donors. A multiplex PCR was run with 60 Vbeta primers and 13 Jbeta primers. Some clones are missing from TCRdb's copy, which holds only in-frame ones; the method was immunoSEQ multiplex PCR. The data show 60,000 to 80,000 clones, with roughly 75% seen just once and under 7% held by the top ten. CDR3 length: 14 amino acids. The V and J ends lost 3 bases and 9 bases respectively, with 16 bases between them. Germline lookup yields CDR1 SGHDT and CDR2 YYEEEE. This clonotype was obtained from a woman aged 25 to 45 in good health and CMV-seronegative. The rearrangement links TRBV5-6 to TRBJ2-1; TRBD2 might be the D (6 bases). The sequenced material came from PBMCs. CDR3 coding DNA: TGTGCCAGCAGCTGGGGGGAGACCCGTGGTGAGCAGTTCTTC. It translates to CASSWGETRGEQFF.